The clone carrying this T cell receptor (beta chain) was detected many times. Its matching antigen is unknown. The data belong to a study of T cells in Graves' hyperthyroidism and ophthalmopathy. Study-wide results and limits: Progression to ophthalmopathy was predicted a median of approximately seven months early.

The germline CDR1 and CDR2 sequences are LGHDT and YNNKEL (reference sequence). V lost 1 base to trimming and J lost 5 bases, with 8 bases between them. The CDR3 spans 13 residues. The CDR3 regions of TCR beta were amplified from RNA transcripts. The primer set for the first-round RT-PCR of the TCR CDR3 was HTBI. In TCRdb, the multiplex PCR reads were re-called with MiXCR into one record per CDR3 protein. The data hold a few hundred thousand distinct CDR3 sequences, with approximately 15% observed a single time. Exclusion of patients followed from uncontrolled infection, other autoimmune disease, pregnancy or lactation. Orbital computed tomography and thyroid ultrasound, together with serum TRAb and thyroxine and clinical symptoms, were used for diagnoses.

The chain employs TRBV3-1 and TRBJ1-2; D might be TRBD1 (6 bases). This receptor was obtained from a woman younger than 35 with Graves' hyperthyroidism. The specimen sequenced was blood. The CDR3 sequence is CASSQGTAYGYTF. In DNA form, the CDR3 reads TGTGCCAGCAGCCAAGGGACAGCTTATGGCTACACCTTC. The variable domain in full, with the rest retrieved from reference TRBV3-1 and TRBJ1-2, is DTAVSQTPKYLVTQMGNDKSIKCEQNLGHDTMYWYKQDSKKFLKIMFSYNNKELIINETVPNRFSPKSPDKAHLNLHINSLELGDSAVYFCASSQGTAYGYTFGSGTRLTVV.